The clone carrying this T cell receptor beta chain was detected ten times or more. Antigen specificity is unknown. These data come from a study of CD8 T cells in ankylosing spondylitis. General study points: Characteristic of ankylosing spondylitis blood, it appeared, was a TCR beta motif comprising several highly homologous variants.

The CDR3 is 14 residues long. The V and J ends lost 7 bases and 5 bases, in that order; junction bases with no gene match: 6. Germline loops: CDR1 ENHRY, CDR2 SYGVKD. TCRdb redid the calling of the 5' RACE reads with MiXCR, one entry per CDR3 protein. The sample lists 200,000 to 250,000 distinct CDR3 sequences, about 10% seen once, with roughly 2.5% in the top ten. The clonotype was recovered from a male donor with ankylosing spondylitis or in good health (not recorded which). The sample taken for sequencing was blood, either unsorted or a sorted T cell fraction (not recorded which). The rearrangement joins TRBV10-3 to TRBJ2-2; 8 nucleotides line up with TRBD1. In DNA, the CDR3 is TGTGCCATCACAGGGGGCGAACATACCGGGGAGCTGTTTTTT. It codes for CAITGGEHTGELFF.